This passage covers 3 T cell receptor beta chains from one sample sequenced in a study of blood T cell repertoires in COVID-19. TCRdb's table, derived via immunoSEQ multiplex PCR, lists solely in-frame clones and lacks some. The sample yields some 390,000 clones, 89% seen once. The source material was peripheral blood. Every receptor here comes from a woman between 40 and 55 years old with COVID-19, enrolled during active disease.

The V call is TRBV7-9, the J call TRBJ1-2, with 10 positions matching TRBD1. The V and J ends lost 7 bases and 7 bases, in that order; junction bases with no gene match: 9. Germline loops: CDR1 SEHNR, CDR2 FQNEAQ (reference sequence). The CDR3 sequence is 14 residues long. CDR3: CASKMGQGQGGYTF. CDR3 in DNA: TGTGCCAGCAAAATGGGACAGGGGCAGGGTGGCTACACCTTC.

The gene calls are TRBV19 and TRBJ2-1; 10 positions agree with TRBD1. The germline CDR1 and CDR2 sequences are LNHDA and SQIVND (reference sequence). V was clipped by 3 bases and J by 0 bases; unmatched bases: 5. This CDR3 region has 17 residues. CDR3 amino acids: CASSIGGTGDSYNEQFF. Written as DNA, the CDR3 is TGTGCCAGTAGTATCGGCGGGACAGGGGACTCCTACAATGAGCAGTTCTTC. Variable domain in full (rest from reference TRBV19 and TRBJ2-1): DGGITQSPKYLFRKEGQNVTLSCEQNLNHDAMYWYRQDPGQGLRLIYYSQIVNDFQKGDIAEGYSVSREKKESFPLTVTSAQKNPTAFYLCASSIGGTGDSYNEQFFGPGTRLTVL.

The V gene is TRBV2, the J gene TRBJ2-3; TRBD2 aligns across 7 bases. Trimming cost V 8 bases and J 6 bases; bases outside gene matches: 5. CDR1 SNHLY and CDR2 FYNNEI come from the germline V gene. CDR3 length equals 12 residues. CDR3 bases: TGTGCCAGCTGGACTAGTATGGATACGCAGTATTTT. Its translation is CASWTSMDTQYF.